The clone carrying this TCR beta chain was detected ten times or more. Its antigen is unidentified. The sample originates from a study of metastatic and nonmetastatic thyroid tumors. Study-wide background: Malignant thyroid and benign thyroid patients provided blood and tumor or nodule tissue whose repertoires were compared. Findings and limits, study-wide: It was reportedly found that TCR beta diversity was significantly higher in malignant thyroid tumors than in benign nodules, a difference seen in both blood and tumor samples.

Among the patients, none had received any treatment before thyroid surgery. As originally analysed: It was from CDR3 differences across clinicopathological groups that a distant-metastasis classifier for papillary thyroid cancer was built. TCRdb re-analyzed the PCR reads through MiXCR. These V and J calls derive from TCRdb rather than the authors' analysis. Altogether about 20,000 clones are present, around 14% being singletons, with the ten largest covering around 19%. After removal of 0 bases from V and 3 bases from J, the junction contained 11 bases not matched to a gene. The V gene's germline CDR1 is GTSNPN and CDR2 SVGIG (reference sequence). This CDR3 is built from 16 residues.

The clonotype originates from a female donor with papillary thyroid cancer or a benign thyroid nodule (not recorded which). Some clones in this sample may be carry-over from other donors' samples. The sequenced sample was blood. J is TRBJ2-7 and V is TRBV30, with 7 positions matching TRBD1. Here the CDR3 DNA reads TGTGCCTGGAGTGTAAGGGGGACAGCCCCAAACTACGAGCAGTACTTC. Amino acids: CAWSVRGTAPNYEQYF.